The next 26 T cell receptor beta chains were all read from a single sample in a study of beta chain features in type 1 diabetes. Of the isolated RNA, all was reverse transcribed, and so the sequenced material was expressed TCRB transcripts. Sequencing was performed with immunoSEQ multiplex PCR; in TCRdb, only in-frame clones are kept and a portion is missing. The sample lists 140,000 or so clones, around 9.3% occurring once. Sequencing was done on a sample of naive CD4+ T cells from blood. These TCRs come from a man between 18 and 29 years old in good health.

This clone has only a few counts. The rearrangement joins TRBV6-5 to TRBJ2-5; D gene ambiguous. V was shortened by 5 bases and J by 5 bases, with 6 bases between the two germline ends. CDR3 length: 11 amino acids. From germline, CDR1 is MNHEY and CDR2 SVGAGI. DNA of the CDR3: TGTGCCAGCAGTGCCCAGGAGACCCAGTACTTC. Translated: CASSAQETQYF.

The CDR3 sequence is CASSLIGYNEQFF. The CDR3 coding sequence is TGTGCCAGCAGCTTAATCGGTTACAATGAGCAGTTCTTC. This rearrangement joins TRBV7-3 to TRBJ2-1; D is ambiguous. V shed 1 base and J shed 4 bases, with 5 bases lying between them. This CDR3 has 13 residues. The germline gives CDR1 SGHTA, CDR2 FQGTGA.

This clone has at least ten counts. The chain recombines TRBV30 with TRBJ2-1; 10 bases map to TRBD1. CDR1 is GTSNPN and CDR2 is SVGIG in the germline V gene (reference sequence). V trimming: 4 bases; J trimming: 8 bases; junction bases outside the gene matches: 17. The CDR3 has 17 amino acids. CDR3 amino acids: CAWTPPRGQGHRDEQFF. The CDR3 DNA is TGTGCCTGGACCCCACCCAGGGGACAGGGGCACAGGGATGAGCAGTTCTTC.

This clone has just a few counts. In nucleotides, the CDR3 is TGTGCCAGCAGTGACGCTCCCGATAGAAACAATGAGCAGTTCTTC. Translation gives CASSDAPDRNNEQFF. The chain combines TRBV6-1 with TRBJ2-1; the D is unclear. Per the germline V gene, CDR1 is MNHNS and CDR2 is SASEGT. The CDR3 contains 15 residues. The V end was cut by 3 bases, the J end by 5 bases, with 14 bases between.

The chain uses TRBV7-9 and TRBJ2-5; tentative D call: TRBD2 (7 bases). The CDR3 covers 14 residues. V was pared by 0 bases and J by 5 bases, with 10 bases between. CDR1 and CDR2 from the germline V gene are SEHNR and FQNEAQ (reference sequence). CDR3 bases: TGTGCCAGCAGCTTAGCGGGGGGGCAGGAGACCCAGTACTTC. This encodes CASSLAGGQETQYF.

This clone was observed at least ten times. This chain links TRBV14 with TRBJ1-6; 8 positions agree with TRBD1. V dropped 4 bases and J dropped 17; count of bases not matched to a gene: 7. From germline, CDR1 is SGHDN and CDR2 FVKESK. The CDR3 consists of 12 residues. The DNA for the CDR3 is TGTGCCAGCAGCCGAGGACAGGGCGTATTCCACTTT. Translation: CASSRGQGVFHF.

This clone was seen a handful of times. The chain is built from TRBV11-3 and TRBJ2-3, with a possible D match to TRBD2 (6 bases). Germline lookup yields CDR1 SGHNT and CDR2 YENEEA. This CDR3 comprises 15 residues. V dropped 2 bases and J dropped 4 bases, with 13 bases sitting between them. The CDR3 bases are TGTGCCAGCAGCTTAAGCTCCCCGGGGGCAGATACGCAGTATTTT. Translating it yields CASSLSSPGADTQYF.

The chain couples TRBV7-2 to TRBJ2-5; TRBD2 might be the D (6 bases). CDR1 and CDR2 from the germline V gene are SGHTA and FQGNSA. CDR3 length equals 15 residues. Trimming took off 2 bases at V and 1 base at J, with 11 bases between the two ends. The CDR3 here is CASSLWRGSQETQYF. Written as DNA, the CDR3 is TGTGCCAGCAGCTTATGGCGGGGAAGCCAAGAGACCCAGTACTTC.

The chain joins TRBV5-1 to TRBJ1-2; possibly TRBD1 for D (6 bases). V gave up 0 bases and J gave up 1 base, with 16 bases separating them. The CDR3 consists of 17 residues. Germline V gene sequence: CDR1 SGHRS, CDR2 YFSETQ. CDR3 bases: TGCGCCAGCAGCTTGGCCCCGGACAGCAAATTTAACTATGGCTACACCTTC. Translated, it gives CASSLAPDSKFNYGYTF.

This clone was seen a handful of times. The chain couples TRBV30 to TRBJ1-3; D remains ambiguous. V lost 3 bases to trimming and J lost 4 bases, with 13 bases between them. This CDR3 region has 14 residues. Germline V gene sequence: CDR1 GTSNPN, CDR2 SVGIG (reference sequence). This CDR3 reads CAWRHRSPGNTIYF. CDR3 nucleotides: TGTGCCTGGAGGCACCGGTCACCAGGAAACACCATATATTTT.

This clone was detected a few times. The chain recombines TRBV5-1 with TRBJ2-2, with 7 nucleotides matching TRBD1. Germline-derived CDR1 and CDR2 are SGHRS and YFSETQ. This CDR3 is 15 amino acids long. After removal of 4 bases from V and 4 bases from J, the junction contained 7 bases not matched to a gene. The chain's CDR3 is CASSRTGAGTGELFF. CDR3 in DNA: TGCGCCAGCAGCCGAACAGGGGCGGGCACCGGGGAGCTGTTTTTT.

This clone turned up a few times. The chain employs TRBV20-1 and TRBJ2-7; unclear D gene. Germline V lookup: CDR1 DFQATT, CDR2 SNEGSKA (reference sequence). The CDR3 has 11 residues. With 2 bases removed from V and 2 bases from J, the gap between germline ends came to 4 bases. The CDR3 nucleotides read TGCAGTGCTAGACCCACCTACGAGCAGTACTTC. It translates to CSARPTYEQYF.

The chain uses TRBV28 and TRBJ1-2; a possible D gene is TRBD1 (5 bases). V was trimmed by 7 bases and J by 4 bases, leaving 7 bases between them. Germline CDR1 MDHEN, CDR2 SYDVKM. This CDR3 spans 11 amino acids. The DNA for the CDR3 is TGTGCCAGCAACCAGGGCTATGGCTACACCTTC. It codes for CASNQGYGYTF.

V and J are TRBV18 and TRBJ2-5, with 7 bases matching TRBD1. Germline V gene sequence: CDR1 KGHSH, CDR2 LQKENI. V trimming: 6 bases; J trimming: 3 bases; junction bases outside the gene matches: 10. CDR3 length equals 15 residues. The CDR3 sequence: CASSLNRGREETQYF. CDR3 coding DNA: TGTGCCAGCTCGCTAAACAGGGGTCGGGAAGAGACCCAGTACTTC.

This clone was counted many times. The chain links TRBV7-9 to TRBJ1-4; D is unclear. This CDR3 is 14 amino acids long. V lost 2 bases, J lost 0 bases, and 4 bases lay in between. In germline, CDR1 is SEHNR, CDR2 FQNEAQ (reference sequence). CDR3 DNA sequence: TGTGCCAGCAGCTTACAGGCAACTAATGAAAAACTGTTTTTT. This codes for CASSLQATNEKLFF.

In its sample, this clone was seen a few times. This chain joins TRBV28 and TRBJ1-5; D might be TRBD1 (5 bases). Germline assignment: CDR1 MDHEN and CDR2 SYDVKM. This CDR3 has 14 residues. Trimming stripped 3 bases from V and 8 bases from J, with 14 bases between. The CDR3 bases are TGTGCCAGCAGTTTTTTTCCCGACAGTAAGCCCCAGCATTTT. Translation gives CASSFFPDSKPQHF.

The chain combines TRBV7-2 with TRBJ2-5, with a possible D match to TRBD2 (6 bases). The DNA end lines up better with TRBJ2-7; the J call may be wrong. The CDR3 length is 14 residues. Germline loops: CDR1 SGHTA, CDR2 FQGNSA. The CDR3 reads CASDPGGGPYEQYF. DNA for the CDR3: TGTGCCAGCGACCCCGGGGGTGGTCCCTACGAGCAGTACTTC.

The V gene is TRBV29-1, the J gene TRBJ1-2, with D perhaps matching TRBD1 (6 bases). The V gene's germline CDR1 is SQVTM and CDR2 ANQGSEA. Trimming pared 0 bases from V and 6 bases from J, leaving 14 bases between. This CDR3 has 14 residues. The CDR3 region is CSVEDQGQAHGYTF. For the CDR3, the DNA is TGCAGCGTTGAAGATCAGGGGCAGGCACATGGCTACACCTTC.

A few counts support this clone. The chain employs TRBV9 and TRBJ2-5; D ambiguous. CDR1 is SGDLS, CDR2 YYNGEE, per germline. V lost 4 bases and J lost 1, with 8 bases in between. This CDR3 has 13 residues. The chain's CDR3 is CASSPGGQETQYF. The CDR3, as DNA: TGTGCCAGCAGCCCCGGCGGCCAAGAGACCCAGTACTTC.

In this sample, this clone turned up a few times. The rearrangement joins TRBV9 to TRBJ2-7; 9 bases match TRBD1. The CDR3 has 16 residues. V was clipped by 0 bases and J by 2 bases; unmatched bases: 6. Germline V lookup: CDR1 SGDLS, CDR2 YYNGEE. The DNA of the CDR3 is TGTGCCAGCAGCGTAGCTACTACAGGGGGCCCCTACGAGCAGTACTTC. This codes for CASSVATTGGPYEQYF.

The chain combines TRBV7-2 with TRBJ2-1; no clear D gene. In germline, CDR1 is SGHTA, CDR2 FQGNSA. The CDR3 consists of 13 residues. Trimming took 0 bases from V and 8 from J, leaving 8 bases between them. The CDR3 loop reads CASSLAGWDEQFF. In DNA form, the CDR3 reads TGTGCCAGCAGCTTAGCCGGGTGGGATGAGCAGTTCTTC.

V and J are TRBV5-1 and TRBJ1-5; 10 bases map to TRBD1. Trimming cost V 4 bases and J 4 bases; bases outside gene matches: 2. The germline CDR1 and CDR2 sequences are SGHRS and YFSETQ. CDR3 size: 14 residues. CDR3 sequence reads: CASSQGQGNQPQHF. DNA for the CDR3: TGCGCCAGCAGCCAGGGACAGGGGAATCAGCCCCAGCATTTT. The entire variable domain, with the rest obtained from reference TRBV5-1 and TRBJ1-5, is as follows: KAGVTQTPRYLIKTRGQQVTLSCSPISGHRSVSWYQQTPGQGLQFLFEYFSETQRNKGNFPGRFSGRQFSNSRSEMNVSTLELGDSALYLCASSQGQGNQPQHFGDGTRLSIL.

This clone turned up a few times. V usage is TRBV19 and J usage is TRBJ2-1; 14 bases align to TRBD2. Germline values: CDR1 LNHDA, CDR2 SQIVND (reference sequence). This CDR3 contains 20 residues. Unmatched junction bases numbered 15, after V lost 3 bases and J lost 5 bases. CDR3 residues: CASSMTPGLAGVAGDNEQFF. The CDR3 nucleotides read TGTGCCAGTAGTATGACGCCGGGACTAGCGGGGGTGGCCGGGGACAATGAGCAGTTCTTC.

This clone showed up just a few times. CDR3 sequence: CASSQDRGETEAFF. Written as DNA, the CDR3 is TGTGCCAGCAGCCAAGACCGGGGAGAGACTGAAGCTTTCTTT. The chain has TRBV4-2 and TRBJ1-1; no clear D. V gave up 0 bases and J gave up 5 bases, with 10 bases separating them. The CDR3 loop spans 14 amino acids. CDR1 is LGHNA, CDR2 YNFKEQ, per germline.

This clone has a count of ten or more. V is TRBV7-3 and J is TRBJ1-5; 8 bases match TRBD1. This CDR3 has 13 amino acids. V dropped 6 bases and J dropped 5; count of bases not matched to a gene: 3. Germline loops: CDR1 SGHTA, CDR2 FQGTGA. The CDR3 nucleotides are TGTGCCAGCAGTATACAGGGGGATCAGCCCCAGCATTTT. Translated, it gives CASSIQGDQPQHF.

CDR3 sequence reads: CASKRTGASYEQYF. CDR3 sequence (DNA): TGTGCCAGCAAACGGACAGGGGCCTCCTACGAGCAGTACTTC. The chain has TRBV27 and TRBJ2-7; 9 bases are a match to TRBD1. Germline assignment: CDR1 MNHEY and CDR2 SMNVEV (reference sequence). This CDR3 is 14 amino acids long. V shed 7 bases, J shed 0 bases, and the junction held 4 bases outside the gene matches.